A selection of T cell receptor beta chains follows, all from one sample in a study of shared clonotypes between healthy human individuals. Generated by immunoSEQ multiplex PCR, the TCRdb table keeps only in-frame clones and is missing some. The sample shows about 1.1 million clones, 70% to 80% of them seen only once. The sample comprised memory CD4+ T cells from PBMCs. The source is a man between 18 and 35 years old in good health. Some clones in this sample may be carry-over from other donors' samples. CDR3s leave out the opening cysteine and the closing phenylalanine or tryptophan. Fields, in order: V gene, clone size, CDR3 protein. Expanded clones are given a class, and other clones once, few, many or no size at all.

TRBV6-1,-,AARGGGGFIYEQY
TRBV6-1,-,ASSMTGTMGEKLF
TRBV28,-,ASSQAGGVYTQY
TRBV7-2,many,ASSQMQGSDTQY
TRBV25-1,-,ASSKGPGPFGGYT
TRBV28,once,ASGRGVNNYGYT
TRBV27,-,ASGLRPYEQY
TRBV4-1,few,ASSQDRPRAGYGYT
TRBV7-2,-,ASSLMGGGNEKLF
TRBV6-5,once,ASRGQGLSGNTIY
TRBV6-6,-,ASSYIAVQSEQF
TRBV11-2,-,ASSFGGSSYNEQF
TRBV14,many,ASSPSFGLNTEAF
TRBV5-1,-,ASSLPSTNTEAF
TRBV6-5,-,ASSYGQGDGGEQY
TRBV5-4,-,ASSFGTGGGSKLF
TRBV18,-,ASSKGQNTGELF
TRBV4-2,-,ASSQGLASTDTQY
TRBV5-4,-,ASSSDRVGEAF
TRBV28,-,ASSLMSSDEQY
TRBV6-1,few,ASSAGGGLDQY
TRBV4-1,-,ASSSSGTNTDTQY
TRBV4-2,-,ASSQGLGSPPYEQY
TRBV28,-,ASADRLYGYT
TRBV4-2,-,ASSQERGSGANVLT
TRBV7-2,-,ASSLSGGFGTEAF
TRBV5-6,-,ASSLATGTGGLSYEQY
TRBV25-1,-,ASSDRGARGETQY